Below, 20 T cell receptor beta chains from the same sample are listed, as sequenced in a study of blood T cell repertoires in COVID-19. Profiled with immunoSEQ multiplex PCR; TCRdb holds only in-frame clones, not every one. The table includes 150,000 or so clones, 90% detected once. The sample was peripheral blood. Receptors were obtained from a man between 60 and 75 years old with active or convalescent COVID-19.

V usage is TRBV19 and J usage is TRBJ2-2; TRBD2 aligns across 7 bases. The J segment lost 3 bases and the V segment lost 9 bases, leaving 7 bases of the junction unmatched. The germline gives CDR1 LNHDA, CDR2 SQIVND (reference sequence). The CDR3 length is 14 residues. The CDR3 nucleotides read TGTGCCAGCCTGGGAGGGAGGGACACCGGGGAGCTGTTTTTT. Translated, it gives CASLGGRDTGELFF.

This clone was observed a single time. V usage is TRBV7-2 and J usage is TRBJ2-3; 9 bases agree with TRBD2. Germline CDR1 SGHTA, CDR2 FQGNSA. CDR3 length: 17 amino acids. Trimming took 2 bases from V and 1 from J; bases not matched to a gene: 7. In nucleotides, the CDR3 is TGTGCCAGCAGCTTATCGGTTAGCGGGAGTGGCACAGATACGCAGTATTTT. It codes for CASSLSVSGSGTDTQYF.

The chain recombines TRBV7-9 with TRBJ1-2; perhaps TRBD1 as D (6 bases). V was pared by 7 bases and J by 1 base, with 13 bases between. The V gene's germline CDR1 is SEHNR and CDR2 FQNEAQ (reference sequence). This CDR3 is built from 14 residues. CDR3 DNA: TGTGCCAGCACCGAACAGGGCTATAACTATGGCTACACCTTC. Residues: CASTEQGYNYGYTF.

This chain joins TRBV5-1 and TRBJ2-2, with TRBD2 matching 9 bases. CDR3 length equals 16 residues. The V segment lost 4 bases and the J segment 2 bases; nucleotides outside the gene matches: 6. The germline V gene has CDR1 SGHRS and CDR2 YFSETQ. CDR3 protein: CASSNAGGYNTGELFF. The CDR3, as DNA: TGCGCCAGCAGCAATGCGGGAGGGTATAACACCGGGGAGCTGTTTTTT.

The gene calls are TRBV11-2 and TRBJ2-5; tentative D call: TRBD1 (6 bases). The CDR3 loop spans 16 amino acids. In germline, CDR1 is SGHAT, CDR2 FQNNGV. Trimming pared 5 bases from V and 5 bases from J, leaving 21 bases between. CDR3 protein: CASSPHRGHTGETQYF. The CDR3 bases are TGTGCCAGCAGCCCCCATAGGGGACATACAGGGGAGACCCAGTACTTC. The whole variable domain, filled in from reference TRBV11-2 and TRBJ2-5, reads EAGVAQSPRYKIIEKRQSVAFWCNPISGHATLYWYQQILGQGPKLLIQFQNNGVVDDSQLPKDRFSAERLKGVDSTLKIQPAKLEDSAVYLCASSPHRGHTGETQYFGPGTRLLVL.

This chain uses TRBV6-1 with TRBJ2-7; 8 bases line up with TRBD1. Germline CDR1 reads MNHNS; CDR2 reads SASEGT. The CDR3 length is 16 residues. Unmatched junction bases numbered 9, after V lost 4 bases and J lost 1 base. CDR3 in DNA: TGTGCCAGCAGTGCCGCAGGGGGCCGCGGTTCCTACGAGCAGTACTTC. Protein product: CASSAAGGRGSYEQYF.

CDR3 amino acids: CASSWDRRDEQYF. CDR3 nucleotides: TGCGCCAGCAGCTGGGACAGGCGGGACGAGCAGTACTTC. V is TRBV5-1 and J is TRBJ2-7, with 8 positions matching TRBD1. Germline values: CDR1 SGHRS, CDR2 YFSETQ. The CDR3 length is 13 residues. V lost 3 bases and J lost 5; bases outside the gene matches: 4.

The chain combines TRBV7-9 with TRBJ2-2; 7 positions match TRBD2. The CDR3 has 16 residues. The germline V gene encodes CDR1 SEHNR and CDR2 FQNEAQ (reference sequence). V shed 0 bases and J 0 bases; nucleotides not matched to a gene: 1. The CDR3 region is CASSLAAGTNTGELFF. The CDR3, as DNA: TGTGCCAGCAGCTTAGCAGCGGGGACGAACACCGGGGAGCTGTTTTTT.

The chain uses TRBV3-1 (or the pseudogene TRBV3-2) and TRBJ2-7, with D possibly matching TRBD1 (6 bases). V shed 1 base and J shed 4 bases, with 14 bases lying between them. From germline, CDR1 is LGHDT and CDR2 YNNKEL (reference sequence). This CDR3 spans 15 amino acids. For the CDR3, the DNA is TGTGCCAGCAGCCAAGGCGGACAGCCCTTTTACGAGCAGTACTTC. Amino acid sequence: CASSQGGQPFYEQYF.

V is TRBV19 and J is TRBJ1-5; 8 nucleotides align to TRBD1. Germline CDR1 and CDR2: LNHDA and SQIVND (reference sequence). V lost 5 bases to trimming and J lost 0 bases; unmatched junction nucleotides: 3. This CDR3 is 15 amino acids long. The CDR3 region is CASSDRGYSNQPQHF. The CDR3 DNA sequence: TGTGCCAGTAGTGACAGGGGCTATAGCAATCAGCCCCAGCATTTT.

This clone was picked up one time. The chain is built from TRBV27 and TRBJ1-2; 11 nucleotides line up with TRBD1. Trimming cost V 6 bases and J 5 bases; bases outside gene matches: 2. Germline V gene data show CDR1 as MNHEY and CDR2 as SMNVEV (reference sequence). The CDR3 is 13 residues long. CDR3 in DNA: TGTGCCAGCAGCTGGGACAGGGGGTATGGCTACACCTTC. It yields the protein CASSWDRGYGYTF.

V is TRBV5-1 and J is TRBJ2-3, with TRBD1 matching over 7 bases. The length of the CDR3 is 16 residues. From germline, CDR1 is SGHRS and CDR2 YFSETQ. The junction had 9 bases not matched to a gene; V was cut back by 1 base and J by 4 bases. The DNA for the CDR3 is TGCGCCAGCAGCTTGTGGTTGGCAGGGGGATCAGATACGCAGTATTTT. Translation: CASSLWLAGGSDTQYF.

V is TRBV5-1 and J is TRBJ1-6; maybe TRBD1 (5 bases). The germline V and J ends were trimmed by 4 bases and 7 bases, with 21 bases remaining between them. Germline V lookup: CDR1 SGHRS, CDR2 YFSETQ. CDR3 size: 17 residues. CDR3 in DNA: TGCGCCAGCAGCCTACAGACAGCCAGTACCCGAAATTCACCCCTCCACTTT. Amino acids: CASSLQTASTRNSPLHF.

V is TRBV21-1 and J is TRBJ1-3; no DNA check was done on the table's D call, TRBD1. TRBV21-1 is a pseudogene locus. This CDR3 contains 15 residues. The CDR3 DNA reads as TGTGCCAGCAGCAAATCCCTGGACAGTGGAAACACCATATATTTT. Residues: CASSKSLDSGNTIYF.

V is TRBV11-1 and J is TRBJ2-5; 10 bases are shared with TRBD2. This CDR3 comprises 17 residues. The germline V gene has CDR1 SGHAT and CDR2 FQDESV (reference sequence). The junction had 9 bases not matched to a gene; V was cut back by 0 bases and J by 5 bases. CDR3 region: CASSLAALAGVGETQYF. The CDR3 region has the DNA TGTGCCAGCAGCTTAGCTGCTCTAGCGGGAGTAGGGGAGACCCAGTACTTC.

This rearrangement joins TRBV19 to TRBJ2-6; 8 bases align to TRBD1. The CDR3 has 16 amino acids. Germline loops: CDR1 LNHDA, CDR2 SQIVND (reference sequence). The junction had 4 bases not matched to a gene; V was cut back by 5 bases and J by 1 base. CDR3 nucleotides: TGTGCCAGTAGTCCGGGACAGGTTTCTGGGGCCAACGTCCTGACTTTC. Encoded protein: CASSPGQVSGANVLTF.

This clone occurred a few times. The V call is TRBV11-2, the J call TRBJ1-2; D is possibly TRBD1 (6 bases). The CDR3 runs to 17 residues. CDR1 is SGHAT, CDR2 FQNNGV, per germline. The V end was cut by 2 bases, the J end by 2 bases, with 18 bases between. The CDR3 sequence: CASSLSAFQGPNYGYTF. For the CDR3, the DNA is TGTGCCAGCAGCTTATCGGCTTTCCAGGGGCCAAACTATGGCTACACCTTC.

In its sample, this clone was seen once. The chain employs TRBV18 and TRBJ2-7; D call uncertain. The CDR3 runs to 16 residues. CDR1 KGHSH and CDR2 LQKENI come from the germline V gene. V was pared by 3 bases and J by 2 bases, with 17 bases between. The CDR3 spells CASSPGSGFRTYEQYF. In nucleotides, the CDR3 is TGTGCCAGCTCACCGGGTTCAGGTTTTAGAACCTACGAGCAGTACTTC.

This clone was detected once. This rearrangement joins TRBV6-1 to TRBJ1-5, with unresolved D. CDR1 is MNHNS and CDR2 is SASEGT in the germline V gene. The CDR3 is made up of 17 amino acids. Trimming took off 0 bases at V and 0 bases at J, with 12 bases between the two ends. CDR3 bases: TGTGCCAGCAGTGAAGCTGGGAGTCAGAATAGCAATCAGCCCCAGCATTTT. The encoded protein is CASSEAGSQNSNQPQHF.

The CDR3 bases are TGTGCCAGCAGCATACTAGAGCCAGATACGCAGTATTTT. This translates into CASSILEPDTQYF. This chain links TRBV7-9 with TRBJ2-3, with a tentative D call TRBD2 (5 bases). V lost 5 bases to trimming and J lost 4 bases, with 10 bases between them. From germline, CDR1 is SEHNR and CDR2 FQNEAQ (reference sequence). The CDR3 totals 13 residues.